Listed below are T cell receptor beta chains from one sample, sequenced in a study of radiation and T cells in renal cell carcinoma. Using immunoSEQ multiplex PCR, the repertoire was profiled, and TCRdb retains in-frame clones only, with some absent. This table holds roughly 130,000 clones, about 88% found once. The material sequenced was blood, taken from a patient whose treatment included radiotherapy and nephrectomy. These receptors were taken from a woman between 50 and 59 years old with renal cell carcinoma. Both conserved end residues are part of each CDR3. A D gene is named only where the DNA matches it firmly. Part of the rows lack a size; the others show once, few, many or a class for expanded clones.

>TRBJ1-1|TRBV18|15|-|-
TGTGCCAGCTCACCACTTCAGGACCTGAACACTGAAGCTTTCTTT
CASSPLQDLNTEAFF
>TRBJ2-2|TRBV5-6|16|-|-
TGTGCCAGCAGCTTGTTGGGCCCCCTCAACACCGGGGAGCTGTTTTTT
CASSLLGPLNTGELFF
>TRBJ1-1|TRBV5-5|15|-|TRBD1
TGTGCCAGCAGCCACCTGGACAGGATGAACACTGAAGCTTTCTTT
CASSHLDRMNTEAFF
>TRBJ1-2|TRBV5-6|13|-|-
TGTGCCAGCAGCTTAAACATGATCTATGGCTACACCTTC
CASSLNMIYGYTF
>TRBJ2-3|TRBV7-7|15|-|-
TGTGCTAGCAGCCCTCAGGGCTACCCCACAGATACGCAGTATTTT
CASSPQGYPTDTQYF
>TRBJ1-3|TRBV2|14|-|-
TGTGCCAGCAGTGAGGGTTCCTCTGGAAACACCATATATTTT
CASSEGSSGNTIYF
>TRBJ2-1|TRBV19|14|-|-
TGTGCCAGTAGTATAGGATCCTACTACAATGAGCAGTTCTTC
CASSIGSYYNEQFF
>TRBJ2-1|TRBV9|14|-|-
TGTGCCAGCACCCCAGTGGGAACTTCCAATGAGCAGTTCTTC
CASTPVGTSNEQFF
>TRBJ2-1|TRBV4-1|14|-|-
TGCGCCAGCAGCCCCCCGGGACTCCGCAATGAGCAGTTCTTC
CASSPPGLRNEQFF
>TRBJ2-7|TRBV14|16|-|-
TGTGCCAGCAGCCAAGAACGGCGGGCAGGGCGGGACGAGCAGTACTTC
CASSQERRAGRDEQYF
>TRBJ2-5|TRBV6-5|15|-|-
TGTGCCAGCAGCGCGACCTCCGGGACTGCGGAGACCCAGTACTTC
CASSATSGTAETQYF
>TRBJ2-7|TRBV4-1|15|-|-
TGCGCCAGCAGCCACCCGGGCCTTAGGACCGACGAGCAGTACTTC
CASSHPGLRTDEQYF
>TRBJ2-5|TRBV19|15|-|TRBD2
TGTGCCAGTAGTATTAGACTAGCGGGCCAGGAGACCCAGTACTTC
CASSIRLAGQETQYF
>TRBJ1-2|TRBV5-1|12|few|-
TGCGCCAGCAGCTTGGACACCTATGGCTACACCTTC
CASSLDTYGYTF
>TRBJ1-1|TRBV7-6|13|-|-
TGTGCCAGCAGCATGGACAGGAACACTGAAGCTTTCTTT
CASSMDRNTEAFF
>TRBJ1-3|TRBV19|17|-|-
TGTGCCAGTAGTGTGTCTACCGACGGGTACTCTGGAAACACCATATATTTT
CASSVSTDGYSGNTIYF
>TRBJ1-1|TRBV7-9|14|once|-
TGTGCCAGCAGCTTAGGGACAGAGAACACTGAAGCTTTCTTT
CASSLGTENTEAFF
>TRBJ1-4|TRBV2|14|-|-
TGTGCCAGCAGTGATAGGGTAGAGAGAGAAAAACTGTTTTTT
CASSDRVEREKLFF
>TRBJ2-3|TRBV9|16|-|TRBD2
TGTGCCAGCAGCGTAAGACTAGCGGGGGGGCTCAATACGCAGTATTTT
CASSVRLAGGLNTQYF
>TRBJ2-5|TRBV2|12|-|-
TGTGCCAGCAAGGATTATGGCGGGACCCAGTACTTC
CASKDYGGTQYF
>TRBJ2-5|TRBV5-1|17|-|TRBD1
TGCGCCAGCAGCTTGGGTACCGGGACAGGGTATCAAGAGACCCAGTACTTC
CASSLGTGTGYQETQYF
>TRBJ2-5|TRBV7-9|14|-|-
TGTGCCAGCAGCTTAACGGGTTCCGTTGGGACCCAGTACTTC
CASSLTGSVGTQYF
>TRBJ2-1|TRBV2|16|-|TRBD2
TGTGCCAGCAGTGAGGTTAGCGGGGGGTGGAGTAATGAGCAGTTCTTC
CASSEVSGGWSNEQFF
>TRBJ1-4|TRBV9|16|once|-
TGTGCCAGCAGCGTATCGGCAGGGAGTACTAATGAAAAACTGTTTTTT
CASSVSAGSTNEKLFF